Sequencing of this T cell receptor (beta chain) was carried out in a study of cytomegalovirus exposure and HLA in healthy donors. About the study: An analysis done earlier identified around 100 million unique TCR beta sequences from about 179 million T cells.

Germline CDR1 SGHNT, CDR2 YYREEE (reference sequence). Trimming shortened V by 3 bases and J by 4 bases, and 12 bases separated the two germline ends. The CDR3 sequence is 14 residues long. Study findings and constraints: Later analysis found that TCR beta chains associated with HLA were more clonally expanded than other, equally common chains.

PCR was performed using 60 Vbeta and 13 Jbeta primers. Clones were sequenced by immunoSEQ multiplex PCR, and TCRdb holds only the in-frame ones, with some missing. The sample lists tens of thousands of clones, about 80% seen once, with 32% in the top ten. Details on this clone: Its antigen is not identified.

The chain combines TRBV5-4 with TRBJ2-3, with TRBD2 as a possible D gene (6 bases). This TCR was recovered from a man aged 45-65 years in good health and CMV-seropositive. Sequenced: PBMCs. CDR3 nucleotides: TGTGCCAGCAGCTCAGTACTAGCTCCAGATACGCAGTATTTT. Translation: CASSSVLAPDTQYF.